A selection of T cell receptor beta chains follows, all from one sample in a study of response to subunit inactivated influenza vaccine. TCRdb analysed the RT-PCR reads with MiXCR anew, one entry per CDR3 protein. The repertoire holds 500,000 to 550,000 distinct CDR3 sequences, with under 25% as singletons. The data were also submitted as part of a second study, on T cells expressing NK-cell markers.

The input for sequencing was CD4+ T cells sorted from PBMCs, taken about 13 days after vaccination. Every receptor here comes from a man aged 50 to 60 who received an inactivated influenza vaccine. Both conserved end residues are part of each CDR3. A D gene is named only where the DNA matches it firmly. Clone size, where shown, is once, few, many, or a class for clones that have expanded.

CDR3 protein: CASSLRRAWGEIQETQYF; CDR3 DNA: TGTGCCAGCAGCCTCCGTCGGGCTTGGGGCGAAATTCAAGAGACCCAGTACTTC; clone size: -; J gene: TRBJ2-5; D gene: -; V gene: TRBV7-8
CDR3 protein: CASSLTGGRGMDTQYF; CDR3 DNA: TGTGCCAGCAGTTTAACAGGGGGCAGGGGTATGGATACGCAGTATTTT; clone size: few; J gene: TRBJ2-3; D gene: TRBD1; V gene: TRBV28
CDR3 protein: CASSTKGQNTGELFF; CDR3 DNA: TGTGCCAGCAGCACAAAGGGACAGAACACCGGGGAGCTGTTTTTT; clone size: -; J gene: TRBJ2-2; D gene: -; V gene: TRBV7-9
CDR3 protein: CSVGQGEKSSSYEQYF; CDR3 DNA: TGCAGCGTCGGACAGGGTGAGAAATCCTCCTCCTACGAGCAGTACTTC; clone size: -; J gene: TRBJ2-7; D gene: TRBD1; V gene: TRBV29-1
CDR3 protein: CARSKDRGSYNEQFF; CDR3 DNA: TGTGCCAGAAGCAAGGACAGGGGTTCCTACAATGAGCAGTTCTTC; clone size: -; J gene: TRBJ2-1; D gene: TRBD1; V gene: TRBV11-2
CDR3 protein: CASSLAQGIIQETQYF; CDR3 DNA: TGTGCCAGCAGCTTAGCGCAGGGTATCATCCAAGAGACCCAGTACTTC; clone size: few; J gene: TRBJ2-5; D gene: -; V gene: TRBV7-8
CDR3 protein: CASSLERGNQPQHF; CDR3 DNA: TGTGCCAGCAGCTTAGAACGGGGCAATCAGCCCCAGCATTTT; clone size: few; J gene: TRBJ1-5; D gene: -; V gene: TRBV7-2
CDR3 protein: CASSTRQGPSYEQYF; CDR3 DNA: TGTGCCAGCAGCACCCGACAGGGACCTTCCTACGAGCAGTACTTC; clone size: -; J gene: TRBJ2-7; D gene: TRBD1; V gene: TRBV9
CDR3 protein: CASSQVGPFSAAPYEQYF; CDR3 DNA: TGTGCCAGCAGCCAAGTTGGCCCCTTCTCGGCGGCTCCCTACGAGCAGTACTTC; clone size: few; J gene: TRBJ2-7; D gene: -; V gene: TRBV3-1
CDR3 protein: CASSPGQGGSHGYTF; CDR3 DNA: TGTGCCAGCAGTCCCGGACAGGGGGGATCCCATGGCTACACCTTC; clone size: -; J gene: TRBJ1-2; D gene: TRBD1; V gene: TRBV6-1
CDR3 protein: CASSPAIPGQGYEQYF; CDR3 DNA: TGTGCCAGCTCACCAGCTATTCCGGGACAGGGGTACGAGCAGTACTTC; clone size: -; J gene: TRBJ2-7; D gene: TRBD1; V gene: TRBV18
CDR3 protein: CASSFNGGKTQYF; CDR3 DNA: TGTGCCAGCAGCTTTAACGGGGGGAAGACCCAGTACTTC; clone size: -; J gene: TRBJ2-5; D gene: TRBD2; V gene: TRBV5-4
CDR3 protein: CAIRGTGTSGFSYEQYF; CDR3 DNA: TGTGCCATCAGAGGAACCGGGACTAGCGGGTTCTCCTACGAGCAGTACTTC; clone size: few; J gene: TRBJ2-7; D gene: TRBD2; V gene: TRBV10-3
CDR3 protein: CASSPNTARDYEKLFF; CDR3 DNA: TGTGCCAGCAGCCCTAATACTGCCAGGGACTATGAAAAACTGTTTTTT; clone size: -; J gene: TRBJ1-4; D gene: -; V gene: TRBV3-1
CDR3 protein: CASSFGSDANEQFF; CDR3 DNA: TGCGCCAGCAGCTTCGGTAGCGACGCCAATGAGCAGTTCTTC; clone size: -; J gene: TRBJ2-1; D gene: -; V gene: TRBV5-1
CDR3 protein: CASSLSLTDTSTGELFF; CDR3 DNA: TGTGCCAGCAGCTTAAGCCTCACGGACACCTCCACCGGGGAGCTGTTTTTT; clone size: -; J gene: TRBJ2-2; D gene: -; V gene: TRBV11-1
CDR3 protein: CASSLASGNYEQYF; CDR3 DNA: TGTGCCAGCAGCTTAGCCAGCGGGAATTACGAGCAGTACTTC; clone size: few; J gene: TRBJ2-7; D gene: TRBD2; V gene: TRBV7-2
CDR3 protein: CSVEAIQGRDTQYF; CDR3 DNA: TGCAGCGTTGAAGCAATACAGGGGAGAGATACGCAGTATTTT; clone size: many; J gene: TRBJ2-3; D gene: TRBD1; V gene: TRBV29-1
CDR3 protein: CAISERQRGTDTQYF; CDR3 DNA: TGTGCCATCAGTGAGCGTCAGCGGGGGACAGATACGCAGTATTTT; clone size: few; J gene: TRBJ2-3; D gene: TRBD2; V gene: TRBV10-3
CDR3 protein: CASSFHLTTSGRPNEQFF; CDR3 DNA: TGTGCCAGCAGTTTCCACCTAACGACTAGCGGGAGACCAAATGAGCAGTTCTTC; clone size: -; J gene: TRBJ2-1; D gene: TRBD2; V gene: TRBV27
CDR3 protein: CASTDNYSNQPQHF; CDR3 DNA: TGTGCCAGCACTGACAACTATAGCAATCAGCCCCAGCATTTT; clone size: once; J gene: TRBJ1-5; D gene: -; V gene: TRBV6-2/TRBV6-3
CDR3 protein: CASSDPGTSGPWANVLTF; CDR3 DNA: TGTGCCAGCAGTGATCCCGGGACTAGCGGGCCCTGGGCCAACGTCCTGACTTTC; clone size: -; J gene: TRBJ2-6; D gene: TRBD2; V gene: TRBV6-1
CDR3 protein: CSARDTRGNPEKLFF; CDR3 DNA: TGCAGTGCTAGAGACACCCGAGGGAACCCGGAAAAACTGTTTTTT; clone size: -; J gene: TRBJ1-4; D gene: -; V gene: TRBV20-1
CDR3 protein: CASSQAGVQYF; CDR3 DNA: TGTGCCAGCAGCCAAGCGGGGGTGCAGTACTTC; clone size: few; J gene: TRBJ2-7; D gene: TRBD2; V gene: TRBV5-6
CDR3 protein: CASSSTAYRVANYGYTF; CDR3 DNA: TGTGCCAGCAGCTCCACCGCATACCGCGTCGCTAACTATGGCTACACCTTC; clone size: -; J gene: TRBJ1-2; D gene: -; V gene: TRBV7-9
CDR3 protein: CASKPKVGSYNEQFF; CDR3 DNA: TGTGCCAGCAAGCCTAAGGTGGGATCCTACAATGAGCAGTTCTTC; clone size: -; J gene: TRBJ2-1; D gene: -; V gene: TRBV2
CDR3 protein: CATSRDRGFSTEAFF; CDR3 DNA: TGTGCCACCAGCAGAGATCGCGGATTTAGCACTGAAGCTTTCTTT; clone size: few; J gene: TRBJ1-1; D gene: -; V gene: TRBV15
CDR3 protein: CASRIQGSNEQFF; CDR3 DNA: TGTGCCAGCAGGATACAGGGGAGTAATGAGCAGTTCTTC; clone size: -; J gene: TRBJ2-1; D gene: TRBD1; V gene: TRBV6-1
CDR3 protein: CASSAGHGGYTF; CDR3 DNA: TGTGCCAGCAGCGCTGGACACGGCGGCTACACCTTC; clone size: few; J gene: TRBJ1-2; D gene: -; V gene: TRBV5-6
CDR3 protein: CSAVGVNTGELFF; CDR3 DNA: TGCAGCGCTGTAGGGGTGAACACCGGGGAGCTGTTTTTT; clone size: few; J gene: TRBJ2-2; D gene: -; V gene: TRBV29-1
CDR3 protein: CASSLEIRQRAGELFF; CDR3 DNA: TGTGCCAGCAGCTTAGAGATCCGACAGAGGGCCGGGGAGCTGTTTTTT; clone size: few; J gene: TRBJ2-2; D gene: -; V gene: TRBV11-2
CDR3 protein: CASSPGGKAFF; CDR3 DNA: TGTGCCAGCAGCCCCGGGGGAAAGGCTTTCTTT; clone size: many; J gene: TRBJ1-1; D gene: -; V gene: TRBV7-2
CDR3 protein: CASSYSPDRGLSGYTF; CDR3 DNA: TGTGCCAGCAGTTACTCGCCGGACAGGGGGCTCTCTGGCTACACCTTC; clone size: -; J gene: TRBJ1-2; D gene: TRBD1; V gene: TRBV6-5
CDR3 protein: CASSLEGFFMNEQFF; CDR3 DNA: TGTGCCAGCAGCTTAGAAGGCTTCTTTATGAATGAGCAGTTCTTC; clone size: -; J gene: TRBJ2-1; D gene: -; V gene: TRBV7-9
CDR3 protein: CASSEGAPRRNQPQHF; CDR3 DNA: TGTGCCAGCAGCGAGGGGGCCCCGCGCCGAAATCAGCCCCAGCATTTT; clone size: few; J gene: TRBJ1-5; D gene: TRBD1; V gene: TRBV11-2
CDR3 protein: CASSSRQPGDSPLHF; CDR3 DNA: TGTGCCAGCAGTTCTAGACAGCCCGGTGATTCACCCCTCCACTTT; clone size: few; J gene: TRBJ1-6; D gene: -; V gene: TRBV6-5
CDR3 protein: CASSHPRGGGAQGYNEQFF; CDR3 DNA: TGCGCCAGCAGCCATCCCCGGGGCGGGGGGGCACAGGGTTACAATGAGCAGTTCTTC; clone size: -; J gene: TRBJ2-1; D gene: TRBD2; V gene: TRBV5-1
CDR3 protein: CASSEVGRGQEKLFF; CDR3 DNA: TGTGCCAGCAGTGAAGTTGGCCGGGGCCAGGAAAAACTGTTTTTT; clone size: -; J gene: TRBJ1-4; D gene: -; V gene: TRBV6-1
CDR3 protein: CASSLQGELHGYTF; CDR3 DNA: TGTGCCAGCAGCCTACAGGGAGAGTTGCATGGCTACACCTTC; clone size: few; J gene: TRBJ1-2; D gene: -; V gene: TRBV7-8
CDR3 protein: CSALVYTF; CDR3 DNA: TGCAGTGCTTTGGTCTACACCTTC; clone size: -; J gene: TRBJ1-2; D gene: -; V gene: TRBV20-1
CDR3 protein: CALMRLKMNTEAFF; CDR3 DNA: TGTGCCTTAATGAGACTTAAGATGAACACTGAAGCTTTCTTT; clone size: -; J gene: TRBJ1-1; D gene: -; V gene: TRBV30
CDR3 protein: CASSPRTGAGTDTQYF; CDR3 DNA: TGTGCCAGCAGCCCACGGACGGGAGCGGGCACAGATACGCAGTATTTT; clone size: -; J gene: TRBJ2-3; D gene: -; V gene: TRBV7-2
CDR3 protein: CASSRRDSEQYF; CDR3 DNA: TGTGCCAGCTCACGCAGGGACAGCGAGCAGTACTTC; clone size: -; J gene: TRBJ2-7; D gene: TRBD1; V gene: TRBV18
CDR3 protein: CASMRSHSSEQFF; CDR3 DNA: TGTGCCAGCATGCGATCCCATAGCAGCGAGCAGTTCTTC; clone size: -; J gene: TRBJ2-1; D gene: -; V gene: TRBV6-1
CDR3 protein: CASSPDLVSTEAFF; CDR3 DNA: TGTGCCAGCAGTCCCGACCTAGTTTCCACTGAAGCTTTCTTT; clone size: few; J gene: TRBJ1-1; D gene: -; V gene: TRBV28
CDR3 protein: CASSDAQGDWGDTEAFF; CDR3 DNA: TGTGCCAGCAGTGACGCCCAGGGGGACTGGGGGGACACTGAAGCTTTCTTT; clone size: -; J gene: TRBJ1-1; D gene: TRBD1; V gene: TRBV2
CDR3 protein: CSAQGTSGSYNEQFF; CDR3 DNA: TGCAGTGCCCAAGGGACTAGCGGATCGTACAATGAGCAGTTCTTC; clone size: -; J gene: TRBJ2-1; D gene: TRBD2; V gene: TRBV20-1
CDR3 protein: CASSLPASSGRRETQYF; CDR3 DNA: TGTGCCAGCAGTTTACCGGCGAGTAGCGGGAGGCGGGAGACCCAGTACTTC; clone size: -; J gene: TRBJ2-5; D gene: TRBD2; V gene: TRBV28
CDR3 protein: CASSTQHRVSYNEQFF; CDR3 DNA: TGTGCCAGCAGCACACAACACAGGGTCTCCTACAATGAGCAGTTCTTC; clone size: once; J gene: TRBJ2-1; D gene: -; V gene: TRBV7-9
CDR3 protein: CASSQYTGSSGNTIYF; CDR3 DNA: TGTGCCAGCAGCCAGTATACAGGGAGCTCTGGAAACACCATATATTTT; clone size: -; J gene: TRBJ1-3; D gene: -; V gene: TRBV5-6
CDR3 protein: CASATSSAGELFF; CDR3 DNA: TGTGCCAGCGCGACTAGCTCAGCCGGGGAGCTGTTTTTT; clone size: -; J gene: TRBJ2-2; D gene: TRBD2; V gene: TRBV7-3
CDR3 protein: CASSLSRASGRLDTQYF; CDR3 DNA: TGTGCCAGCAGCTTAAGCCGGGCTAGCGGGAGGTTGGATACGCAGTATTTT; clone size: -; J gene: TRBJ2-3; D gene: TRBD2; V gene: TRBV7-2
CDR3 protein: CASSLVGGGTYNEQFF; CDR3 DNA: TGTGCCAGCAGCTTAGTTGGGGGCGGAACGTACAATGAGCAGTTCTTC; clone size: few; J gene: TRBJ2-1; D gene: -; V gene: TRBV7-2
CDR3 protein: CASSPWGGSGANVLTF; CDR3 DNA: TGCGCCAGCAGCCCCTGGGGGGGTTCTGGGGCCAACGTCCTGACTTTC; clone size: few; J gene: TRBJ2-6; D gene: TRBD2; V gene: TRBV5-1
CDR3 protein: CSAGQGVSGYTF; CDR3 DNA: TGCAGTGCTGGACAGGGTGTTAGTGGCTACACCTTC; clone size: -; J gene: TRBJ1-2; D gene: TRBD1; V gene: TRBV20-1